This T cell receptor beta chain was obtained from a study of CD8 T cells in ankylosing spondylitis. Study conclusions and caveats: Past research had described some motif variants in reactive arthritis synovial fluid and blood.

This clonotype came up many times. Its antigen is still unknown. Trimming removed 5 bases from V and 4 bases from J; junction bases left unmatched: 2. The CDR3 is made up of 12 amino acids. From germline, CDR1 is GTSNPN and CDR2 SVGIG (reference sequence). TCRdb reprocessed the 5' RACE reads with MiXCR, giving one entry per CDR3 protein. The repertoire holds under 250,000 distinct CDR3 sequences, with over 9.5% as singletons. The receptor was derived from a male donor with ankylosing spondylitis or in good health (not recorded which). The V gene is TRBV30, the J gene TRBJ2-7, with 10 bases that match TRBD2. Sample: blood, either unsorted or a sorted T cell fraction (not recorded which). The CDR3 DNA reads TGTGCCTGGGAAGCGGGAGGGTACGAGCAGTACTTC. This sequence encodes CAWEAGGYEQYF. The full variable domain, its missing parts supplied by reference TRBV30 and TRBJ2-7, is SQTIHQWPATLVQPVGSPLSLECTVEGTSNPNLYWYRQAAGRGLQLLFYSVGIGQISSEVPQNLSASRPQDRQFILSSKKLLLSDSGFYLCAWEAGGYEQYFGPGTRLTVT.